A selection of T cell receptor beta chains follows, all from one sample in a study of cytomegalovirus exposure and HLA in healthy donors. Profiling relied on immunoSEQ multiplex PCR, and the TCRdb table lists in-frame clones only, not all of them. The table includes 100,000 to 150,000 clones, over 70% detected once. The sample was PBMCs. These receptors were obtained from a man in his forties in good health and CMV-seropositive. CDR3s include the opening cysteine and the closing phenylalanine or tryptophan. The order of the fields is clone size, V gene, J gene, D gene, CDR3 length, CDR3 protein, CDR3 DNA. A D gene is named only where the DNA matches it firmly. Clone size is stated in some rows and not others, as once, few, many or a class when expanded.

clone_size: NA
v_call: TRBV28
j_call: TRBJ1-5
d_call: NA
cdr3_length: 15
cdr3_aa: CASSSRGASNQPQHF
cdr3_nt: TGTGCCAGCAGTTCTCGCGGGGCGAGCAATCAGCCCCAGCATTTT

clone_size: NA
v_call: TRBV5-8
j_call: TRBJ1-3
d_call: NA
cdr3_length: 16
cdr3_aa: CASSLGQYGSGNTIYF
cdr3_nt: TGTGCCAGCAGCTTGGGACAATACGGCTCTGGAAACACCATATATTTT

clone_size: NA
v_call: TRBV6-6
j_call: TRBJ2-1
d_call: TRBD1
cdr3_length: 15
cdr3_aa: CASSYGRGPVNEQFF
cdr3_nt: TGTGCCAGCAGTTACGGCAGGGGGCCCGTCAATGAGCAGTTCTTC

clone_size: NA
v_call: TRBV9
j_call: TRBJ1-5
d_call: NA
cdr3_length: 14
cdr3_aa: CASSEEGYNQPQHF
cdr3_nt: TGTGCCAGCAGCGAAGAGGGCTACAATCAGCCCCAGCATTTT

clone_size: NA
v_call: TRBV7-2
j_call: TRBJ1-5
d_call: NA
cdr3_length: 14
cdr3_aa: CASSAPGFNQPQHF
cdr3_nt: TGTGCCAGCAGTGCCCCGGGGTTCAATCAGCCCCAGCATTTT

clone_size: NA
v_call: TRBV5-4
j_call: TRBJ2-2
d_call: NA
cdr3_length: 14
cdr3_aa: CASSLGRVVEELFF
cdr3_nt: TGTGCCAGCAGCTTGGGCAGGGTCGTAGAGGAGCTGTTTTTT

clone_size: NA
v_call: TRBV19
j_call: TRBJ2-4
d_call: TRBD2
cdr3_length: 15
cdr3_aa: CASSLSGTITASQYF
cdr3_nt: TGTGCCAGTAGTCTCTCGGGGACTATAACGGCGTCTCAGTACTTC

clone_size: NA
v_call: TRBV2
j_call: TRBJ1-2
d_call: NA
cdr3_length: 14
cdr3_aa: CASSEVFGSGGYTF
cdr3_nt: TGTGCCAGCAGTGAAGTCTTCGGCTCGGGTGGCTACACCTTC

clone_size: NA
v_call: TRBV7-2
j_call: TRBJ2-5
d_call: NA
cdr3_length: 12
cdr3_aa: CASSTPRETQYF
cdr3_nt: TGTGCCAGCAGCACCCCCCGGGAGACCCAGTACTTC

clone_size: NA
v_call: TRBV5-6
j_call: TRBJ2-2
d_call: TRBD2
cdr3_length: 16
cdr3_aa: CASSLVPSGISGELFF
cdr3_nt: TGTGCCAGCAGCTTGGTGCCTAGCGGGATTTCCGGGGAGCTGTTTTTT

clone_size: once
v_call: TRBV7-3
j_call: TRBJ2-1
d_call: NA
cdr3_length: 13
cdr3_aa: CASSFSVPNEQFF
cdr3_nt: TGTGCCAGCAGCTTTTCAGTCCCCAATGAGCAGTTCTTC

clone_size: NA
v_call: TRBV6-5
j_call: TRBJ2-3
d_call: TRBD2
cdr3_length: 13
cdr3_aa: CASNGLASDTQYF
cdr3_nt: TGTGCCAGCAACGGACTAGCCTCAGATACGCAGTATTTT

clone_size: once
v_call: TRBV7-9
j_call: TRBJ1-3
d_call: TRBD1
cdr3_length: 17
cdr3_aa: CASSLAMGQGSGNTIYF
cdr3_nt: TGTGCCAGCAGCTTAGCTATGGGACAGGGCTCTGGAAACACCATATATTTT

clone_size: NA
v_call: TRBV7-9
j_call: TRBJ2-3
d_call: TRBD1
cdr3_length: 14
cdr3_aa: CASSRTGAEDTQYF
cdr3_nt: TGTGCCAGCAGCCGAACAGGGGCGGAGGATACGCAGTATTTT

clone_size: few
v_call: TRBV7-6
j_call: TRBJ2-1
d_call: NA
cdr3_length: 15
cdr3_aa: CASSLAGSSYNEQFF
cdr3_nt: TGTGCCAGCAGCTTAGCGGGGAGCTCCTACAATGAGCAGTTCTTC

clone_size: once
v_call: TRBV5-1
j_call: TRBJ2-5
d_call: TRBD1
cdr3_length: 15
cdr3_aa: CASSLGQGAWETQYF
cdr3_nt: TGCGCCAGCAGCTTGGGGCAGGGGGCATGGGAGACCCAGTACTTC

clone_size: NA
v_call: TRBV6-5
j_call: TRBJ2-7
d_call: NA
cdr3_length: 12
cdr3_aa: CASSRQTVGQYF
cdr3_nt: TGTGCCAGCAGTCGACAGACGGTCGGGCAGTACTTC

clone_size: NA
v_call: TRBV28
j_call: TRBJ1-1
d_call: TRBD1
cdr3_length: 18
cdr3_aa: CASSPTGPYDILNTEAFF
cdr3_nt: TGTGCCAGCAGCCCGACAGGGCCCTATGATATACTCAACACTGAAGCTTTCTTT

clone_size: once
v_call: TRBV27
j_call: TRBJ2-1
d_call: TRBD1
cdr3_length: 16
cdr3_aa: CASSPGQGPSYNEQFF
cdr3_nt: TGTGCCAGCAGTCCAGGACAGGGGCCATCCTACAATGAGCAGTTCTTC

clone_size: NA
v_call: TRBV28
j_call: TRBJ2-1
d_call: NA
cdr3_length: 15
cdr3_aa: CASSPGTYSYNEQFF
cdr3_nt: TGTGCCAGCAGTCCCGGGACTTACTCCTACAATGAGCAGTTCTTC

clone_size: NA
v_call: TRBV11-2
j_call: TRBJ2-2
d_call: NA
cdr3_length: 15
cdr3_aa: CASIPGTKNTGELFF
cdr3_nt: TGTGCCAGCATCCCCGGGACAAAAAACACCGGGGAGCTGTTTTTT

clone_size: NA
v_call: TRBV30
j_call: TRBJ1-6
d_call: NA
cdr3_length: 13
cdr3_aa: CACEQSSDSPLHF
cdr3_nt: TGTGCCTGTGAACAGTCTTCGGATTCACCCCTCCACTTT

clone_size: NA
v_call: TRBV6-1
j_call: TRBJ1-2
d_call: NA
cdr3_length: 14
cdr3_aa: CASSEGAGLYGYTF
cdr3_nt: TGTGCCAGCAGTGAAGGCGCAGGGCTTTATGGCTACACCTTC

clone_size: NA
v_call: TRBV5-4
j_call: TRBJ2-7
d_call: TRBD2
cdr3_length: 14
cdr3_aa: CASSSAGARYEQYF
cdr3_nt: TGTGCCAGCAGCTCAGCGGGAGCTCGGTACGAGCAGTACTTC

clone_size: NA
v_call: TRBV19
j_call: TRBJ2-5
d_call: TRBD1
cdr3_length: 14
cdr3_aa: CASSITGGRETQYF
cdr3_nt: TGTGCCAGTAGTATCACAGGGGGACGGGAGACCCAGTACTTC

clone_size: NA
v_call: TRBV5-1
j_call: TRBJ2-3
d_call: TRBD2
cdr3_length: 18
cdr3_aa: CASSLALGTSEFTDTQYF
cdr3_nt: TGCGCCAGCAGCTTGGCATTGGGGACTAGCGAGTTCACAGATACGCAGTATTTT

clone_size: NA
v_call: TRBV11-3
j_call: TRBJ1-2
d_call: NA
cdr3_length: 13
cdr3_aa: CASSGGGSYGYTF
cdr3_nt: TGTGCCAGCAGCGGGGGGGGGTCCTATGGCTACACCTTC

clone_size: NA
v_call: TRBV5-1
j_call: TRBJ2-7
d_call: NA
cdr3_length: 15
cdr3_aa: CASSSFPGFSYEQYF
cdr3_nt: TGCGCCAGCAGTAGTTTCCCGGGGTTTTCCTACGAGCAGTACTTC

clone_size: NA
v_call: TRBV29-1
j_call: TRBJ2-7
d_call: NA
cdr3_length: 13
cdr3_aa: CSVAMVGGYEQYF
cdr3_nt: TGCAGCGTTGCAATGGTCGGGGGCTACGAGCAGTACTTC

clone_size: NA
v_call: TRBV6-1
j_call: TRBJ1-1
d_call: NA
cdr3_length: 14
cdr3_aa: CASRSGQGRAEAFF
cdr3_nt: TGTGCCAGCAGATCAGGGCAGGGTCGCGCTGAAGCTTTCTTT

clone_size: NA
v_call: TRBV7-2
j_call: TRBJ2-2
d_call: NA
cdr3_length: 13
cdr3_aa: CASSSANTGELFF
cdr3_nt: TGTGCCAGCAGCTCGGCGAACACCGGGGAGCTGTTTTTT

clone_size: few
v_call: TRBV4-2
j_call: TRBJ2-5
d_call: NA
cdr3_length: 15
cdr3_aa: CASSQALGTQETQYF
cdr3_nt: TGTGCCAGCAGCCAAGCCCTTGGCACCCAAGAGACCCAGTACTTC

clone_size: NA
v_call: TRBV7-8
j_call: TRBJ2-2
d_call: TRBD2
cdr3_length: 20
cdr3_aa: CASSLISLSGGFANTGELFF
cdr3_nt: TGTGCCAGCAGCCTTATTTCCCTCTCGGGGGGGTTCGCGAACACCGGGGAGCTGTTTTTT

clone_size: NA
v_call: TRBV25-1
j_call: TRBJ1-3
d_call: NA
cdr3_length: 11
cdr3_aa: CASSSLNTIYF
cdr3_nt: TGTGCCAGCAGTTCCCTAAACACCATATATTTT

clone_size: NA
v_call: TRBV30
j_call: TRBJ1-5
d_call: NA
cdr3_length: 13
cdr3_aa: CAWSGLAGGLEHF
cdr3_nt: TGTGCCTGGAGTGGGCTCGCGGGCGGTCTAGAACATTTT

clone_size: few
v_call: TRBV6-6
j_call: TRBJ2-1
d_call: NA
cdr3_length: 14
cdr3_aa: CASSYGASYNEQFF
cdr3_nt: TGTGCCAGCAGTTACGGGGCATCTTACAATGAGCAGTTCTTC

clone_size: NA
v_call: TRBV28
j_call: TRBJ2-1
d_call: TRBD1
cdr3_length: 16
cdr3_aa: CASSSQGARSYNEQFF
cdr3_nt: TGTGCCAGCAGTTCCCAGGGGGCTAGATCCTACAATGAGCAGTTCTTC

clone_size: NA
v_call: TRBV18
j_call: TRBJ2-7
d_call: TRBD1
cdr3_length: 15
cdr3_aa: CASSPSGTGDEEQYF
cdr3_nt: TGTGCCAGCTCACCTTCCGGGACAGGGGACGAAGAGCAGTACTTC

clone_size: NA
v_call: TRBV14
j_call: TRBJ2-3
d_call: NA
cdr3_length: 14
cdr3_aa: CASSFTLGADTQYF
cdr3_nt: TGTGCCAGCAGCTTCACTTTGGGCGCAGATACGCAGTATTTT

clone_size: NA
v_call: TRBV7-2
j_call: TRBJ1-1
d_call: TRBD1
cdr3_length: 15
cdr3_aa: CASRPSTDRYTEAFF
cdr3_nt: TGTGCCAGCAGACCCTCTACGGACAGGTACACTGAAGCTTTCTTT

clone_size: NA
v_call: TRBV6-6
j_call: TRBJ1-1
d_call: NA
cdr3_length: 14
cdr3_aa: CASSYNRVGTEAFF
cdr3_nt: TGTGCCAGCAGTTACAACAGGGTTGGGACTGAAGCTTTCTTT

clone_size: NA
v_call: TRBV5-1
j_call: TRBJ2-7
d_call: TRBD1
cdr3_length: 15
cdr3_aa: CASSWGTGGAYEQYF
cdr3_nt: TGCGCCAGCAGCTGGGGGACAGGGGGCGCTTACGAGCAGTACTTC

clone_size: NA
v_call: TRBV21-1
j_call: TRBJ2-7
d_call: NA
cdr3_length: 17
cdr3_aa: CASSPKLNRGEAYEQYF
cdr3_nt: TGTGCCAGCAGTCCAAAGTTAAATCGGGGGGAAGCCTACGAGCAGTACTTC

clone_size: NA
v_call: TRBV28
j_call: TRBJ2-2
d_call: TRBD2
cdr3_length: 13
cdr3_aa: CASSAGLTGELFF
cdr3_nt: TGTGCCAGCAGTGCGGGACTAACCGGGGAGCTGTTTTTT

clone_size: once
v_call: TRBV30
j_call: TRBJ1-1
d_call: NA
cdr3_length: 14
cdr3_aa: CAWIRGGSSTEAFF
cdr3_nt: TGTGCCTGGATTCGAGGGGGTTCGTCCACTGAAGCTTTCTTT

clone_size: NA
v_call: TRBV7-2
j_call: TRBJ1-2
d_call: NA
cdr3_length: 15
cdr3_aa: CASSLAPRQDYGYTF
cdr3_nt: TGTGCCAGCAGCTTAGCCCCGCGACAGGACTATGGCTACACCTTC

clone_size: NA
v_call: TRBV29-1
j_call: TRBJ1-1
d_call: TRBD1
cdr3_length: 11
cdr3_aa: CSVDRGLEAFF
cdr3_nt: TGCAGCGTCGACAGGGGGTTGGAAGCTTTCTTT

clone_size: NA
v_call: TRBV2
j_call: TRBJ2-1
d_call: NA
cdr3_length: 14
cdr3_aa: CASKGTSRTDEQFF
cdr3_nt: TGTGCCAGCAAGGGAACTAGCAGGACGGATGAGCAGTTCTTC

clone_size: few
v_call: TRBV19
j_call: TRBJ1-5
d_call: NA
cdr3_length: 16
cdr3_aa: CASSIMDGRDYQPQHF
cdr3_nt: TGTGCCAGTAGTATAATGGATGGCCGGGATTATCAGCCCCAGCATTTT

clone_size: once
v_call: TRBV5-1
j_call: TRBJ2-2
d_call: TRBD2
cdr3_length: 18
cdr3_aa: CASSWDLTSGTNTGELFF
cdr3_nt: TGCGCCAGCAGCTGGGACCTGACTAGCGGAACGAACACCGGGGAGCTGTTTTTT

clone_size: NA
v_call: TRBV25-1
j_call: TRBJ1-2
d_call: TRBD1
cdr3_length: 15
cdr3_aa: CASSAGRARGIGYTF
cdr3_nt: TGTGCCAGCAGTGCCGGCAGGGCCAGGGGGATCGGCTACACCTTC

clone_size: NA
v_call: TRBV25-1
j_call: TRBJ1-3
d_call: NA
cdr3_length: 11
cdr3_aa: CASTGGNTIYF
cdr3_nt: TGTGCCAGCACAGGGGGAAACACCATATATTTT

clone_size: NA
v_call: TRBV10-2
j_call: TRBJ2-7
d_call: NA
cdr3_length: 16
cdr3_aa: CASSESSGGLDDEQYF
cdr3_nt: TGCGCCAGCAGTGAGTCTTCCGGCGGGTTGGACGACGAGCAGTACTTC

clone_size: NA
v_call: TRBV19
j_call: TRBJ2-2
d_call: NA
cdr3_length: 15
cdr3_aa: CASSIRGGADGELFF
cdr3_nt: TGTGCCAGTAGTATTAGGGGGGGCGCTGACGGGGAGCTGTTTTTT